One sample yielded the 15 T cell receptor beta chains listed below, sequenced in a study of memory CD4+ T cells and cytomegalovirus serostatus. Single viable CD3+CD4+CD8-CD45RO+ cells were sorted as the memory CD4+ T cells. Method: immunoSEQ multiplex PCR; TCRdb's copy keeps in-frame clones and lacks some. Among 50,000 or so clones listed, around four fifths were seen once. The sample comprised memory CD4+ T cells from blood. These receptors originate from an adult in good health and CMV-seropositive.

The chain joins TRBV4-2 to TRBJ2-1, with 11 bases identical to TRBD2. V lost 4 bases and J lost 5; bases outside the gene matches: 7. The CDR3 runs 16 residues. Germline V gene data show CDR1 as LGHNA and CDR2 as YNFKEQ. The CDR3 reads CASSLHSGREDNEQFF. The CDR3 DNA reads TGTGCCAGCAGCCTTCATAGCGGGAGGGAAGACAATGAGCAGTTCTTC.

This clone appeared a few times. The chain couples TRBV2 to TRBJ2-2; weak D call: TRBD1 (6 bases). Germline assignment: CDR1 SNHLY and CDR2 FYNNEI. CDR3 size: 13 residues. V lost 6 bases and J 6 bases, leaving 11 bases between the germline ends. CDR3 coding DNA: TGTGCCAGCAGGATACAGGGATCCGGGGAGCTGTTTTTT. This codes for CASRIQGSGELFF.

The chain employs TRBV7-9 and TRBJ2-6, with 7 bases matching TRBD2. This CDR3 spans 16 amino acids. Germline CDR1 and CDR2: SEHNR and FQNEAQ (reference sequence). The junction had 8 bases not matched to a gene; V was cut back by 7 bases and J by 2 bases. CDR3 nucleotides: TGTGCCAGCACCCCGGGGGGAAGGGCTGGGGCCAACGTCCTGACTTTC. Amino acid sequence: CASTPGGRAGANVLTF.

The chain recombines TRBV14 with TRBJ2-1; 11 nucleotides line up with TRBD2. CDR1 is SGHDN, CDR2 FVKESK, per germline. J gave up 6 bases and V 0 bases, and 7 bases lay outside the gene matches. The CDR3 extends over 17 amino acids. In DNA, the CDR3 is TGTGCCAGCAGCCAAGATCTACTAGCGGGAGCCTCCAATGAGCAGTTCTTC. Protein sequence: CASSQDLLAGASNEQFF.

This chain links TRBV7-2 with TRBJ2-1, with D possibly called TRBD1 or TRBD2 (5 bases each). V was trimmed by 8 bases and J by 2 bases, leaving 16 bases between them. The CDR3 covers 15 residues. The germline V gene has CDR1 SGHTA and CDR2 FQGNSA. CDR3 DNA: TGTGCCAGCCTAACCGGGGACCCCACCTACAATGAGCAGTTCTTC. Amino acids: CASLTGDPTYNEQFF.

CDR3 protein: CASTPRGTNTEAFF. CDR3 DNA sequence: TGTGCCAGCACCCCAAGGGGGACGAACACTGAAGCTTTCTTT. V gene TRBV7-9 combines with J gene TRBJ1-1, with TRBD1 as a possible D gene (6 bases). The germline V and J ends were trimmed by 7 bases and 1 base, with 13 bases remaining between them. CDR1 is SEHNR, CDR2 FQNEAQ, per germline (reference sequence). CDR3 length equals 14 residues.

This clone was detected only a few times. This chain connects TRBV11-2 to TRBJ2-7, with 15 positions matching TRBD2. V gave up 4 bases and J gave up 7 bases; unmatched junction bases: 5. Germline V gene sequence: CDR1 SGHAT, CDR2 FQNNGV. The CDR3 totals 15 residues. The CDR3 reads CASSSWTSGGDEQYF. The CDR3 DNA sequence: TGTGCCAGCAGCTCATGGACTAGCGGGGGGGATGAGCAGTACTTC.

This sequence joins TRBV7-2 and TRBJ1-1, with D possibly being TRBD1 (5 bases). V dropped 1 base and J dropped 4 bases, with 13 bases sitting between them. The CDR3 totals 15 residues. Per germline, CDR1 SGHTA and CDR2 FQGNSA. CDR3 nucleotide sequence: TGTGCCAGCAGCTTAGGTCTAGGGACGGCCACTGAAGCTTTCTTT. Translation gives CASSLGLGTATEAFF.

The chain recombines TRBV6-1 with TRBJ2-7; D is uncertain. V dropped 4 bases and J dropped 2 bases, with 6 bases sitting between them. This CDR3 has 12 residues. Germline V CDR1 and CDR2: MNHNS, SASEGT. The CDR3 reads CASSAQAYEQYF. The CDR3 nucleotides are TGTGCCAGCAGTGCCCAAGCCTACGAGCAGTACTTC.

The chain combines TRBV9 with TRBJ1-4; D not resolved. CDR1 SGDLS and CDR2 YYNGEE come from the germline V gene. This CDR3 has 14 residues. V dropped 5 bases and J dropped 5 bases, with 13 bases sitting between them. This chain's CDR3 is CASRKGLGNEKLFF. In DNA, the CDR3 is TGTGCCAGCAGAAAGGGATTGGGGAATGAAAAACTGTTTTTT. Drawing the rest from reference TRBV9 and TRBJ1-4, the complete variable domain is DSGVTQTPKHLITATGQRVTLRCSPRSGDLSVYWYQQSLDQGLQFLIQYYNGEERAKGNILERFSAQQFPDLHSELNLSSLELGDSALYFCASRKGLGNEKLFFGSGTQLSVL.

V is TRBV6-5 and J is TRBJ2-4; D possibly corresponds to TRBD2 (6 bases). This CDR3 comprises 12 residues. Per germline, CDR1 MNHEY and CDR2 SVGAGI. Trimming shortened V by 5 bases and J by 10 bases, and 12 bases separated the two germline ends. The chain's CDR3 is CASSNHGGIQYF. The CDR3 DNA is TGTGCCAGCAGTAACCATGGGGGGATTCAGTACTTC.

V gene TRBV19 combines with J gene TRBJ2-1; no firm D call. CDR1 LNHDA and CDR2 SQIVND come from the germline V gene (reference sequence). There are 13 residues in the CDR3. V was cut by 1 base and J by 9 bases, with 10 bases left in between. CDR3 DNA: TGTGCCAGTAGTATAGTAGCCCTTCGTGAGCAGTTCTTC. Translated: CASSIVALREQFF.

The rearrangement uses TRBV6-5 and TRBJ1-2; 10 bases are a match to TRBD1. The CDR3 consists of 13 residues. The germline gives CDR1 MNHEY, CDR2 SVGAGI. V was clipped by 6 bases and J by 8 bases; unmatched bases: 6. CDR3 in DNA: TGTGCCAGCAGCCAGGGACAGGGGAAAGGCTACACCTTC. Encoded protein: CASSQGQGKGYTF.

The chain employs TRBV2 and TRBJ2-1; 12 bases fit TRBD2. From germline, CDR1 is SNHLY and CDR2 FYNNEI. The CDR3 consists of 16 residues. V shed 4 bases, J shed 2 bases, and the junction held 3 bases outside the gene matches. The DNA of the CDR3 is TGTGCCAGCAGTGGCAGACTAGCGGGGGCCTACAATGAGCAGTTCTTC. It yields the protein CASSGRLAGAYNEQFF.

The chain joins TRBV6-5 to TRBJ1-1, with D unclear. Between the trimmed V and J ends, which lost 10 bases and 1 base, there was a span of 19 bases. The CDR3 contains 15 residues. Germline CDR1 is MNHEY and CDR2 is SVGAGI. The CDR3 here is CATTPRKGWNTEAFF. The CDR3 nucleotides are TGTGCCACCACCCCCAGGAAAGGGTGGAACACTGAAGCTTTCTTT.